Below are 23 T cell receptor beta chains sequenced from a single sample in a study of OX40 agonist ivuxolimab in advanced cancers. Generated by immunoSEQ multiplex PCR, the TCRdb table keeps only in-frame clones and is missing some. The data hold some 95,000 clones, with about 85% observed a single time. The sample in question was CD4+ or CD8+ T cells sorted from blood, obtained in a trial of the OX40 agonist ivuxolimab. The receptors derive from an adult with an advanced solid tumor such as melanoma, head and neck, liver or kidney cancer.

The V and J genes are TRBV6-6 and TRBJ2-6; TRBD1 is a possible D gene (6 bases). Germline V gene sequence: CDR1 MNHNY, CDR2 SVGAGI (reference sequence). The CDR3 runs to 15 residues. Between the trimmed V and J ends, which lost 4 bases and 0 bases, there was a span of 7 bases. CDR3 DNA: TGTGCCAGCAGTTCCAGGGGCTCTGGGGCCAACGTCCTGACTTTC. Protein sequence: CASSSRGSGANVLTF.

V and J are TRBV7-2 and TRBJ2-1, with D perhaps matching TRBD1 or TRBD2 (6 bases each). CDR1 is SGHTA and CDR2 is FQGNSA in the germline V gene. This CDR3 is built from 17 residues. Trimming left V 5 bases short and J 4 bases short, with 21 bases between. The CDR3 loop is CASSPPGRLRGYNEQFF. The CDR3, as DNA: TGTGCCAGCAGCCCGCCTGGGAGGTTAAGGGGGTACAATGAGCAGTTCTTC.

The chain links TRBV9 to TRBJ1-2; D is undetermined. This CDR3 is built from 14 residues. Germline V CDR1 and CDR2: SGDLS, YYNGEE. With 0 bases removed from V and 6 bases from J, the gap between germline ends came to 12 bases. The CDR3 reads CASSVDGVTHGYTF. CDR3 bases: TGTGCCAGCAGCGTAGATGGGGTCACACATGGCTACACCTTC.

This rearrangement joins TRBV18 to TRBJ1-1, with TRBD1 as a possible D gene (5 bases). Germline assignment: CDR1 KGHSH and CDR2 LQKENI. The CDR3 has 13 residues. Between the trimmed V and J ends, which lost 6 bases and 1 base, there was a span of 9 bases. The chain's CDR3 is CASSPGENTEAFF. For the CDR3, the DNA is TGTGCCAGCTCGCCGGGGGAGAACACTGAAGCTTTCTTT.

This chain connects TRBV7-2 to TRBJ2-1, with D uncertain. Germline V lookup: CDR1 SGHTA, CDR2 FQGNSA. V gave up 1 base and J gave up 0 bases, with 7 bases separating them. The CDR3 runs 15 residues. CDR3 in DNA: TGTGCCAGCAGCTTAGTACGTGGCTCCTACAATGAGCAGTTCTTC. It specifies CASSLVRGSYNEQFF. Full variable domain (rest looked up from reference TRBV7-2 and TRBJ2-1): GAGVSQSPSNKVTEKGKDVELRCDPISGHTALYWYRQSLGQGLEFLIYFQGNSAPDKSGLPSDRFSAERTGGSVSTLTIQRTQQEDSAVYLCASSLVRGSYNEQFFGPGTRLTVL.

The genes are TRBV2 and TRBJ1-4; D uncertain. With 3 bases removed from V and 3 bases from J, the gap between germline ends came to 14 bases. CDR3 length: 16 amino acids. From germline, CDR1 is SNHLY and CDR2 FYNNEI. The CDR3 sequence: CASSDRLLGSNEKLFF. CDR3 nucleotides: TGTGCCAGCAGTGATCGGCTTTTGGGATCTAATGAAAAACTGTTTTTT.

V is TRBV9 and J is TRBJ2-3, with unresolved D. V lost 3 bases, J lost 1 base, and 6 bases lay in between. The CDR3 contains 13 residues. Germline CDR1 is SGDLS and CDR2 is YYNGEE. The CDR3 DNA reads TGTGCCAGCAGCGATGGGGGCACAGATACGCAGTATTTT. It specifies CASSDGGTDTQYF.

The chain uses TRBV7-8 and TRBJ2-6; 10 bases agree with TRBD1. CDR3 length equals 17 residues. CDR1 is SGHVS and CDR2 is FQNEAQ in the germline V gene. J gave up 0 bases and V 5 bases, and 4 bases lay outside the gene matches. The CDR3 loop is CASSRTGGYSGANVLTF. In DNA form, the CDR3 reads TGTGCCAGCAGCCGGACAGGGGGATACTCTGGGGCCAACGTCCTGACTTTC.

The chain combines TRBV13 with TRBJ2-2; TRBD2 matches 12 bases. Germline V gene data show CDR1 as PRHDT and CDR2 as FYEKMQ (reference sequence). After removal of 4 bases from V and 1 base from J, the junction contained 10 bases not matched to a gene. CDR3 size: 19 residues. The CDR3 coding sequence is TGTGCCAGCAGCTCCGACCGACTAGCGGGAGTAGTGAACACCGGGGAGCTGTTTTTT. Protein product: CASSSDRLAGVVNTGELFF. Combining the CDR3 with reference TRBV13 and TRBJ2-2 gives the whole variable domain AAGVIQSPRHLIKEKRETATLKCYPIPRHDTVYWYQQGPGQDPQFLISFYEKMQSDKGSIPDRFSAQQFSDYHSELNMSSLELGDSALYFCASSSDRLAGVVNTGELFFGEGSRLTVL.

The rearrangement joins TRBV6-6 to TRBJ1-2; possibly TRBD1 for D (5 bases). Per germline, CDR1 MNHNY and CDR2 SVGAGI (reference sequence). V dropped 2 bases and J dropped 2 bases, with 9 bases sitting between them. The CDR3 length is 14 residues. CDR3: CASSYSPGNYGYTF. In DNA, the CDR3 is TGTGCCAGCAGTTACAGCCCAGGGAACTATGGCTACACCTTC.

The chain is built from TRBV15 and TRBJ2-3; tentative D call: TRBD1 (6 bases). CDR3 length: 13 amino acids. V gave up 3 bases and J gave up 6 bases, with 10 bases separating them. The germline gives CDR1 LNHNV, CDR2 YYDKDF (reference sequence). The CDR3 region is CATSRDRVDTQYF. The CDR3 nucleotides are TGTGCCACCAGCAGGGACAGAGTGGATACGCAGTATTTT.

The CDR3 DNA reads as TGTGCCAGCCGGATCTCGCCCCAAGAGACCCAGTACTTC. Residues: CASRISPQETQYF. The V call is TRBV10-3, the J call TRBJ2-5; D ambiguous. Germline CDR1 is ENHRY and CDR2 is SYGVKD. This CDR3 spans 13 amino acids. The ends were cut back, 10 bases at V and 1 base at J, with 13 bases in the middle.

The rearrangement links TRBV30 to TRBJ1-2; a possible D gene is TRBD1 (6 bases). V was shortened by 7 bases and J by 5 bases, with 17 bases between the two germline ends. Per the germline V gene, CDR1 is GTSNPN and CDR2 is SVGIG (reference sequence). The CDR3 length is 13 residues. CDR3 region: CASKGGTAYGYTF. DNA of the CDR3: TGTGCCTCTAAAGGGGGAACGGCGTATGGCTACACCTTC.

This clone was recorded once. The genes are TRBV7-2 and TRBJ2-2; a possible D gene is TRBD1 (6 bases). The CDR3 is 15 amino acids. The V end lost 3 bases, the J end lost 2 bases, and 10 bases lay between the germline ends. In germline, CDR1 is SGHTA, CDR2 FQGNSA. The CDR3 DNA sequence: TGTGCCAGCAGCTTTCAGGGGTCCAACACCGGGGAGCTGTTTTTT. Residues: CASSFQGSNTGELFF.

The V gene is TRBV19, the J gene TRBJ1-3, with 8 bases identical to TRBD1. The length of the CDR3 is 14 residues. Germline trimming cut 5 bases from V and 5 bases from J; bases unmatched to any gene: 5. Germline V gene sequence: CDR1 LNHDA, CDR2 SQIVND (reference sequence). The chain's CDR3 is CASSARTGRNTIYF. CDR3 nucleotide sequence: TGTGCCAGTAGTGCCCGGACAGGGCGAAACACCATATATTTT. The full variable domain, completed using reference TRBV19 and TRBJ1-3, is DGGITQSPKYLFRKEGQNVTLSCEQNLNHDAMYWYRQDPGQGLRLIYYSQIVNDFQKGDIAEGYSVSREKKESFPLTVTSAQKNPTAFYLCASSARTGRNTIYFGEGSWLTVV.

The rearrangement uses TRBV30 and TRBJ2-1; tentative D call: TRBD2 (7 bases). The germline gives CDR1 GTSNPN, CDR2 SVGIG (reference sequence). The CDR3 is 15 amino acids. Trimming took off 4 bases at V and 1 base at J, with 14 bases between the two ends. The CDR3 nucleotides read TGTGCCTGGATGAAGGGGAGGGGGTCCTACAATGAGCAGTTCTTC. This sequence encodes CAWMKGRGSYNEQFF.

The rearrangement links TRBV27 to TRBJ1-5; D call uncertain. The germline gives CDR1 MNHEY, CDR2 SMNVEV (reference sequence). V lost 0 bases, J lost 9 bases, and 9 bases lay in between. The CDR3 runs 13 residues. CDR3 nucleotides: TGTGCCAGCAGTTTATCGGTATTCCGGCCCCAGCATTTT. Translating gives CASSLSVFRPQHF.

This clone is a singleton in its sample. The chain links TRBV5-5 to TRBJ2-7; 8 bases align to TRBD2. The CDR3 runs to 15 residues. Germline CDR1 SGHKS, CDR2 YYEKEE (reference sequence). Trimming removed 0 bases from V and 3 bases from J; junction bases left unmatched: 5. CDR3 in amino acids: CASSLVAGKGYEQYF. Written as DNA, the CDR3 is TGTGCCAGCAGCTTGGTAGCGGGGAAAGGCTACGAGCAGTACTTC.

This clone was observed once. The chain employs TRBV28 and TRBJ1-2, with 9 positions matching TRBD1. V lost 8 bases, J lost 2 bases, and 6 bases stayed unmatched. Germline CDR1 MDHEN, CDR2 SYDVKM. This CDR3 is built from 14 residues. In DNA form, the CDR3 reads TGTGCCAGCCTGGGGACAGGGTACAACTATGGCTACACCTTC. Its protein is CASLGTGYNYGYTF.

The V gene is TRBV5-4, the J gene TRBJ2-1; 11 bases map to TRBD2. CDR3 size: 13 residues. Germline V CDR1 and CDR2: SGHNT, YYREEE (reference sequence). With 4 bases clipped from V and 10 bases from J, the junction kept 4 bases outside the gene matches. The CDR3 nucleotides read TGTGCCAGCAGCCGGACTAGCGGGTACGAGCAGTTCTTC. Translating it yields CASSRTSGYEQFF. Together with reference TRBV5-4 and TRBJ2-1, the CDR3 gives the full variable domain: ETGVTQSPTHLIKTRGQQVTLRCSSQSGHNTVSWYQQALGQGPQFIFQYYREEENGRGNFPPRFSGLQFPNYSSELNVNALELDDSALYLCASSRTSGYEQFFGPGTRLTVL.

This clone was seen only a few times. The genes are TRBV28 and TRBJ1-5, with D unclear. CDR3 size: 13 residues. V gave up 4 bases and J gave up 6 bases, with 10 bases separating them. CDR1 MDHEN and CDR2 SYDVKM come from the germline V gene. The CDR3 protein is CASSSPPGQPQHF. CDR3 nucleotides: TGTGCCAGCAGTTCCCCTCCGGGTCAGCCCCAGCATTTT.

The chain is built from TRBV6-6 and TRBJ1-4, with no clear D. The germline gives CDR1 MNHNY, CDR2 SVGAGI (reference sequence). Between the trimmed V and J ends, which lost 4 bases and 0 bases, there was a span of 9 bases. The CDR3 runs to 15 residues. The chain's CDR3 is CASSSRGATNEKLFF. CDR3 nucleotide sequence: TGTGCCAGCAGTTCGAGAGGAGCAACTAATGAAAAACTGTTTTTT.

The gene calls are TRBV25-1 and TRBJ1-4; D possibly corresponds to TRBD1 (5 bases). The germline CDR1 and CDR2 sequences are MGHDK and SYGVNS. Trimming left V 7 bases short and J 0 bases short, with 6 bases between. The CDR3 sequence is 13 residues long. The CDR3 loop reads CASMGPTNEKLFF. The CDR3 DNA follows: TGTGCCAGCATGGGGCCAACTAATGAAAAACTGTTTTTT.